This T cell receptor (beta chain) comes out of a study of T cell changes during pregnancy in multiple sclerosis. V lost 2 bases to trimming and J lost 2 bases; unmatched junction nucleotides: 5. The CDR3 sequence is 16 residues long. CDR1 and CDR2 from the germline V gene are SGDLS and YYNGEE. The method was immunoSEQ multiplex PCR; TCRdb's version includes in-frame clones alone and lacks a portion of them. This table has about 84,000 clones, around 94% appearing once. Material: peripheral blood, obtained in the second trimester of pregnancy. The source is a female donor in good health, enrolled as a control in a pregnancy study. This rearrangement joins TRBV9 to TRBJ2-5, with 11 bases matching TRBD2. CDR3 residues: CASSVSGRAGQETQYF. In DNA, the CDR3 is TGTGCCAGCAGCGTTAGCGGGAGGGCAGGACAAGAGACCCAGTACTTC.